This entry describes one TCR beta chain. Assay: immunoSEQ multiplex PCR; the TCRdb copy retains only in-frame clones and omits some. The repertoire includes 80,000 to 100,000 clones, approximately 94% of them detected once, and 0.99% sits in the top ten. The data stem from a study of T cell changes during pregnancy in multiple sclerosis. There are 15 residues in the CDR3. V shed 3 bases and J shed 7 bases, with 16 bases lying between them. Germline CDR1 reads SGHTA; CDR2 reads FQGNSA. The material was peripheral blood, obtained after pregnancy. This sequence joins TRBV7-2 and TRBJ1-5; D might be TRBD1 (6 bases). The sequence was collected from a female donor with multiple sclerosis, enrolled in a pregnancy study. The CDR3 sequence: CASSLVRGASQPQHF. In nucleotides, the CDR3 is TGTGCCAGCAGCTTGGTACGGGGGGCAAGCCAGCCCCAGCATTTT.